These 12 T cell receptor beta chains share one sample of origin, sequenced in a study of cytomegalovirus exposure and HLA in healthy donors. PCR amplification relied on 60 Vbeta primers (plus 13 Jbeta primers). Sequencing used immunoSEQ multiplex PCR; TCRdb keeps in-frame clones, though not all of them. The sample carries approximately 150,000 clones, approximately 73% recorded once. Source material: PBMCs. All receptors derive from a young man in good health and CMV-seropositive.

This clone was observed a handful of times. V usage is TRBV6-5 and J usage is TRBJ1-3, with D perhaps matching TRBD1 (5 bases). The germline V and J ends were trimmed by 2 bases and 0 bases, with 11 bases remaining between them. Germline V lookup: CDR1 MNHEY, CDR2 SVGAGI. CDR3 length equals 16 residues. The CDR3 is CASSYGAGNSGNTIYF. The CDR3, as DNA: TGTGCCAGCAGTTACGGGGCAGGGAACTCTGGAAACACCATATATTTT.

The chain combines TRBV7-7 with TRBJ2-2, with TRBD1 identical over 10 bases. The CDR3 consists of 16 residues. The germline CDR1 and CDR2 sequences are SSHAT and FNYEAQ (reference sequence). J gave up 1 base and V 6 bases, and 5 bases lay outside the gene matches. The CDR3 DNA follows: TGTGCCAGCAGACCCGGACAGGGGGAGAACACCGGGGAGCTGTTTTTT. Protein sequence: CASRPGQGENTGELFF.

In DNA form, the CDR3 reads TGTGCCAGCAGCTTATTGACTAGCGGGAGGGAAACAGATACGCAGTATTTT. Its translation: CASSLLTSGRETDTQYF. This chain links TRBV7-3 with TRBJ2-3; 14 positions agree with TRBD2. Losses at the gene ends were 2 bases for V and 3 bases for J; bases not matched to a gene: 4. The CDR3 sequence is 17 residues long. The germline gives CDR1 SGHTA, CDR2 FQGTGA.

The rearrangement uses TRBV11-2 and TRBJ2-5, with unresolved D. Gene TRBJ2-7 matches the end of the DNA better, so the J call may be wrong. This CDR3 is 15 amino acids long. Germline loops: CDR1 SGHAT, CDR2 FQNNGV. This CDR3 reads CASSLRYSISYEQYF. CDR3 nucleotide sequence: TGTGCCAGCAGCTTACGATACAGCATCTCCTACGAGCAGTACTTC.

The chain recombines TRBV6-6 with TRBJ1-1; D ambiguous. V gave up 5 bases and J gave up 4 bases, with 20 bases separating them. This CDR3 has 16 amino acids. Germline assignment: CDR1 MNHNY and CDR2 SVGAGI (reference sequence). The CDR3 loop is CASSLLGGQEVTEAFF. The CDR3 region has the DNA TGTGCCAGCAGTCTCCTAGGCGGGCAGGAGGTCACTGAAGCTTTCTTT.

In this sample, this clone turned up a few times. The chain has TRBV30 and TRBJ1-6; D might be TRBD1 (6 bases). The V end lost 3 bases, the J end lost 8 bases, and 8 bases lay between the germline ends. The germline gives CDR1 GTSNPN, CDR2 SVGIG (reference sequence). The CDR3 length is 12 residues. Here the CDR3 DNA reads TGTGCCTGGAGGGACAGCTATTCACCCCTCCACTTT. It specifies CAWRDSYSPLHF.

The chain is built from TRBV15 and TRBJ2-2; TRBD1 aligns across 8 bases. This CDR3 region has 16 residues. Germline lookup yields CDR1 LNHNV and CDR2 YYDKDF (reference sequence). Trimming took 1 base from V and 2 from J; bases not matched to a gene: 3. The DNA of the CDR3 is TGTGCCACCAGCAGAGCCGGACAGGGCAACACCGGGGAGCTGTTTTTT. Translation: CATSRAGQGNTGELFF.

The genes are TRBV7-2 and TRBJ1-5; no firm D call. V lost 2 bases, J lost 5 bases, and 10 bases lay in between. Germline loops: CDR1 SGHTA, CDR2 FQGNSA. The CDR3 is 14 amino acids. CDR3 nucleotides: TGTGCCAGCAGCTTATCAAGTCCGGATCAGCCCCAGCATTTT. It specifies CASSLSSPDQPQHF.

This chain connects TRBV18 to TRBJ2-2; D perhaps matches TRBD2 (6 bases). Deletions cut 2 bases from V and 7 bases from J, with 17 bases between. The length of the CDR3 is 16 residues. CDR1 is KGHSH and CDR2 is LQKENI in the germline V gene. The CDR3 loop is CASSPTSSVLFGELFF. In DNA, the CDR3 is TGTGCCAGCTCACCAACGTCTAGCGTTCTCTTCGGGGAGCTGTTTTTT. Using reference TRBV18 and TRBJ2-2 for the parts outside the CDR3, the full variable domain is NAGVMQNPRHLVRRRGQEARLRCSPMKGHSHVYWYRQLPEEGLKFMVYLQKENIIDESGMPKERFSAEFPKEGPSILRIQQVVRGDSAAYFCASSPTSSVLFGELFFGEGSRLTVL.

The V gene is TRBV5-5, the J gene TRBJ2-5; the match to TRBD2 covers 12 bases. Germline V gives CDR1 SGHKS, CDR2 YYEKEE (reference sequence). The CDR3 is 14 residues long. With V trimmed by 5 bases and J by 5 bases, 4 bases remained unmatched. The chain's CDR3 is CASRLAGGPETQYF. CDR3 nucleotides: TGTGCCAGCAGGCTAGCGGGAGGGCCTGAGACCCAGTACTTC.

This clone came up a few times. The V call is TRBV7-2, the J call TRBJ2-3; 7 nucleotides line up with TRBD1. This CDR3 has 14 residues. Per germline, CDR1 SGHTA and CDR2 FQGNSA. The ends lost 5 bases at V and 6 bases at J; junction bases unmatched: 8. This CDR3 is CASSPDRASDTQYF. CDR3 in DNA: TGTGCCAGCAGCCCCGACAGGGCCTCGGATACGCAGTATTTT. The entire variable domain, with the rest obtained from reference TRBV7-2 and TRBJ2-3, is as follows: GAGVSQSPSNKVTEKGKDVELRCDPISGHTALYWYRQSLGQGLEFLIYFQGNSAPDKSGLPSDRFSAERTGGSVSTLTIQRTQQEDSAVYLCASSPDRASDTQYFGPGTRLTVL.

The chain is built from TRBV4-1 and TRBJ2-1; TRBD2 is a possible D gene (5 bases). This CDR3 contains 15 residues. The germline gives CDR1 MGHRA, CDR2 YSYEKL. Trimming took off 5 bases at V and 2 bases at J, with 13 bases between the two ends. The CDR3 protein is CASSTGDSPYNEQFF. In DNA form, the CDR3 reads TGCGCCAGCAGCACCGGGGATTCCCCCTACAATGAGCAGTTCTTC.